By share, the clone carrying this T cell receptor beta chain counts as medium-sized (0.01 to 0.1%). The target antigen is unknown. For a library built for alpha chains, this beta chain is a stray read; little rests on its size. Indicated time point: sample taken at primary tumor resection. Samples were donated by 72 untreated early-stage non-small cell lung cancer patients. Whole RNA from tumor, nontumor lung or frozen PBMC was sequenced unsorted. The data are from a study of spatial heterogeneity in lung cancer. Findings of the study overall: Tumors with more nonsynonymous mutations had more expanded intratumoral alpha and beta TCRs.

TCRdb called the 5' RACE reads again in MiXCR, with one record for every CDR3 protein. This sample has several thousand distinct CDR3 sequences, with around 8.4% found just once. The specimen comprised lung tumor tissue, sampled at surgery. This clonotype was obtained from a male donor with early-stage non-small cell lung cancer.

DNA of the CDR3: TGTGCCAGCACGAGCGGGAGGACAAACACCGGGGAGCTGTTTTTT. Protein sequence: CASTSGRTNTGELFF. The chain recombines TRBV28 with TRBJ2-2, with 9 bases that match TRBD2. The CDR3 consists of 15 residues. The V gene's germline CDR1 is MDHEN and CDR2 SYDVKM. The trim removed 7 bases at V and 2 bases at J, leaving 5 bases unmatched.